The 26 T cell receptor beta chains given below trace back to one sample, sequenced in a study of blood T cell repertoires in COVID-19. Some clones are missing from TCRdb's copy, which holds only in-frame ones; the method was immunoSEQ multiplex PCR. The profile covers about 89,000 clones, with 75% to 90% appearing a single time and 15% to 20% taken by the ten largest. Sample: peripheral blood. The receptors stem from a woman older than 75 with acute or convalescent COVID-19.

This clone was seen a few times. This chain uses TRBV9 with TRBJ1-5, with TRBD1 as a possible D gene (5 bases). The CDR3 consists of 18 residues. Trimming stripped 1 base from V and 2 bases from J, with 19 bases between. Germline CDR1 and CDR2: SGDLS and YYNGEE. CDR3 DNA: TGTGCCAGCAGCGTAAGCCGGGACTCATATAGTGGCAATCAGCCCCAGCATTTT. Protein: CASSVSRDSYSGNQPQHF.

The chain employs TRBV11-3 and TRBJ2-1, with TRBD2 identical over 13 bases. Germline V gives CDR1 SGHNT, CDR2 YENEEA. Trimming removed 5 bases from V and 8 bases from J; junction bases left unmatched: 6. There are 15 residues in the CDR3. CDR3 amino acids: CASSIGLAGVDEQFF. CDR3 coding DNA: TGTGCCAGCAGCATTGGACTAGCGGGAGTCGATGAGCAGTTCTTC.

This chain uses TRBV14 with TRBJ1-6, with 9 bases identical to TRBD1. V was clipped by 5 bases and J by 1 base; unmatched bases: 12. CDR3 length: 19 residues. The V gene's germline CDR1 is SGHDN and CDR2 FVKESK. CDR3 coding DNA: TGTGCCAGCAGCGTCCGCGGACAGGGGATGGGATCCTATAATTCACCCCTCCACTTT. Encoded protein: CASSVRGQGMGSYNSPLHF.

This chain joins TRBV5-1 and TRBJ2-7, with TRBD2 matching over 8 bases. Trimming removed 4 bases from V and 0 bases from J; junction bases left unmatched: 6. The germline V gene has CDR1 SGHRS and CDR2 YFSETQ. CDR3 length equals 15 residues. This CDR3 reads CASSTEAGASYEQYF. The CDR3 DNA sequence: TGCGCCAGCAGCACTGAAGCGGGAGCCTCCTACGAGCAGTACTTC.

This clone is judged medium-sized. The chain recombines TRBV11-2 with TRBJ2-5, with TRBD2 matching 7 bases. Germline values: CDR1 SGHAT, CDR2 FQNNGV. V gave up 1 base and J gave up 3 bases; unmatched junction bases: 8. CDR3 size: 16 residues. CDR3 DNA sequence: TGTGCCAGCAGCTTAGTCCCCCGGACTAGGAAAGAGACCCAGTACTTC. Residues: CASSLVPRTRKETQYF.

V usage is TRBV29-1 and J usage is TRBJ2-4; 7 bases are a match to TRBD1. V trimming: 7 bases; J trimming: 6 bases; junction bases outside the gene matches: 6. Germline V gene lookup returns CDR1 SQVTM and CDR2 ANQGSEA. CDR3 length: 12 amino acids. CDR3: CSATGYSNIQYF. In DNA form, the CDR3 reads TGCAGCGCGACAGGGTATTCAAACATTCAGTACTTC.

The V call is TRBV20-1, the J call TRBJ2-2; TRBD2 matches 8 bases. The J segment lost 6 bases and the V segment lost 3 bases, leaving 6 bases of the junction unmatched. The length of the CDR3 is 14 residues. Germline loops: CDR1 DFQATT, CDR2 SNEGSKA (reference sequence). The DNA of the CDR3 is TGCAGTGCTAGTTTTCGCGGGGGGCCCGGGGAGCTGTTTTTT. It codes for CSASFRGGPGELFF.

This rearrangement joins TRBV21-1 to TRBJ2-3; the table's D call TRBD2 went unverified against the DNA. TRBV21-1 is shown as a pseudogene. The CDR3 has 16 amino acids. This CDR3 reads CASSEIAGGHTDTQYF. CDR3 nucleotide sequence: TGTGCCAGCAGCGAGATAGCGGGAGGGCACACAGATACGCAGTATTTT.

V is TRBV3-1 (or the pseudogene TRBV3-2) and J is TRBJ1-3; no firm D call. The CDR3 sequence is 15 residues long. Germline V CDR1 and CDR2: LGHDT, YNNKEL (reference sequence). V was shortened by 0 bases and J by 5 bases, with 11 bases between the two germline ends. CDR3 protein: CASSQDPQSRNTIYF. The CDR3 nucleotides are TGTGCCAGCAGCCAAGATCCCCAGTCCCGAAACACCATATATTTT.

In this sample, this clone turned up a few times. The chain has TRBV7-9 and TRBJ1-3, with D possibly TRBD1 on 5 matching bases. The germline CDR1 and CDR2 sequences are SEHNR and FQNEAQ (reference sequence). There are 14 residues in the CDR3. V lost 5 bases and J 8 bases, leaving 16 bases between the germline ends. DNA for the CDR3: TGTGCCAGCAGCCGGATGGGAGGGGAGGACACCATATATTTT. It encodes CASSRMGGEDTIYF.

V and J are TRBV18 and TRBJ1-6, with D possibly TRBD1 on 5 matching bases. This CDR3 comprises 13 residues. Germline V gives CDR1 KGHSH, CDR2 LQKENI. Deletions cut 3 bases from V and 5 bases from J, with 5 bases between. The CDR3 loop reads CASSPRDNSPLHF. The CDR3 nucleotides are TGTGCCAGCTCACCCAGGGATAATTCACCCCTCCACTTT.

J is TRBJ1-5 and V is TRBV5-1; 8 bases align to TRBD1. Looked up from germline, CDR1 is SGHRS and CDR2 is YFSETQ. J gave up 7 bases and V 4 bases, and 10 bases lay outside the gene matches. The CDR3 spans 15 residues. The CDR3 protein is CASSPGQALGQPQHF. The CDR3 nucleotides are TGCGCCAGCAGCCCGGGACAGGCTCTGGGGCAGCCCCAGCATTTT.

In its sample, this clone was seen once. The chain links TRBV7-2 to TRBJ1-1; possibly TRBD1 for D (6 bases). The CDR3 is made up of 14 amino acids. The germline V gene encodes CDR1 SGHTA and CDR2 FQGNSA. V lost 5 bases and J 6 bases, leaving 16 bases between the germline ends. As DNA, the CDR3 is TGTGCCAGCAGCCCCCCCCCAGGGGACGCTGAAGCTTTCTTT. This codes for CASSPPPGDAEAFF. Drawing the rest from reference TRBV7-2 and TRBJ1-1, the complete variable domain is GAGVSQSPSNKVTEKGKDVELRCDPISGHTALYWYRQSLGQGLEFLIYFQGNSAPDKSGLPSDRFSAERTGGSVSTLTIQRTQQEDSAVYLCASSPPPGDAEAFFGQGTRLTVV.

The J gene is TRBJ1-6, the V gene TRBV27; D call uncertain. V dropped 7 bases and J dropped 10 bases, with 17 bases sitting between them. This CDR3 comprises 14 residues. Germline CDR1 MNHEY, CDR2 SMNVEV (reference sequence). CDR3 in DNA: TGTGCCAGCACCCTCCAGGAGGGCTACTCACCCCTCCACTTT. It encodes CASTLQEGYSPLHF.

The J gene is TRBJ2-1, the V gene TRBV6-5; 7 bases are a match to TRBD1. The length of the CDR3 is 15 residues. V trimming: 7 bases; J trimming: 1 base; junction bases outside the gene matches: 7. Per germline, CDR1 MNHEY and CDR2 SVGAGI. The CDR3 region is CASTLSTGSYNEQFF. The CDR3 nucleotides are TGTGCCAGCACCCTGTCGACAGGGTCCTACAATGAGCAGTTCTTC.

The chain employs TRBV24-1 and TRBJ2-3; 9 bases are shared with TRBD1. The V and J ends lost 7 bases and 3 bases, in that order; junction bases with no gene match: 4. In germline, CDR1 is KGHDR, CDR2 SFDVKD. This CDR3 region has 14 residues. The CDR3 here is CATSLGQGTDTQYF. CDR3 sequence (DNA): TGTGCCACCAGCCTCGGACAGGGGACAGATACGCAGTATTTT.

A note on this clone: This sample also contains other DNA sequences that code for the same CDR3. V usage is TRBV2 and J usage is TRBJ1-1; 9 bases fit TRBD1. V dropped 4 bases and J dropped 1; count of bases not matched to a gene: 1. Germline CDR1 and CDR2: SNHLY and FYNNEI. This CDR3 spans 14 amino acids. The CDR3 nucleotides are TGTGCCAGCAGTGTGGACAGGGGGAACACTGAAGCTTTCTTT. This gives the protein CASSVDRGNTEAFF.

This CDR3 reads CASRRGSGNTIYF. Written as DNA, the CDR3 is TGTGCCAGTAGGAGAGGGTCTGGAAACACCATATATTTT. This chain connects TRBV19 to TRBJ1-3; D is undetermined. This CDR3 comprises 13 residues. The ends were cut back, 6 bases at V and 1 base at J, with 7 bases in the middle. CDR1 and CDR2 from the germline V gene are LNHDA and SQIVND (reference sequence). The variable domain in full, with the rest retrieved from reference TRBV19 and TRBJ1-3, is DGGITQSPKYLFRKEGQNVTLSCEQNLNHDAMYWYRQDPGQGLRLIYYSQIVNDFQKGDIAEGYSVSREKKESFPLTVTSAQKNPTAFYLCASRRGSGNTIYFGEGSWLTVV.

The J gene is TRBJ1-2, the V gene TRBV5-6, with D possibly TRBD1 on 6 matching bases. The CDR3 runs to 15 residues. V was pared by 5 bases and J by 3 bases, with 17 bases between. CDR1 and CDR2 from the germline V gene are SGHDT and YYEEEE. CDR3 nucleotide sequence: TGTGCCAGCAGGCTTATGCCCGAGGGGGACTATGGCTACACCTTC. Translating gives CASRLMPEGDYGYTF.

The chain couples TRBV5-8 to TRBJ1-2; 7 bases are shared with TRBD1. The ends lost 4 bases at V and 7 bases at J; junction bases unmatched: 1. From germline, CDR1 is SGHTS and CDR2 YDEGEE. The CDR3 is 11 residues long. CDR3 sequence (DNA): TGTGCCAGCAGCGACAGGGTTGGCTACACCTTC. This encodes CASSDRVGYTF.

CDR3 DNA sequence: TGTGCCAGCAGCCAAGGACTAGCGGGGGGTTACGAGCAGTACTTC. Protein product: CASSQGLAGGYEQYF. The chain couples TRBV14 to TRBJ2-7; 13 bases match TRBD2. The V gene end was trimmed by 1 base and the J gene end by 4 bases; junction bases not matched to a gene: 1. The CDR3 is 15 residues long. CDR1 is SGHDN, CDR2 FVKESK, per germline.

This clone was recorded a few times. The chain uses TRBV4-2 and TRBJ2-5, with a tentative D call TRBD2 (5 bases). Germline V gene data show CDR1 as LGHNA and CDR2 as YNFKEQ. The CDR3 has 13 amino acids. V shed 7 bases and J shed 3 bases, with 12 bases lying between them. The CDR3 sequence: CASTADWEETQYF. In DNA, the CDR3 is TGTGCCAGCACCGCGGACTGGGAAGAGACCCAGTACTTC.

The genes are TRBV6-1 and TRBJ1-6, with D tentatively TRBD1 (6 bases). The V gene's germline CDR1 is MNHNS and CDR2 SASEGT. The CDR3 is 15 residues long. Trimming removed 3 bases from V and 7 bases from J, with 13 bases in between. This chain's CDR3 is CASSDPAGANSPLHF. The CDR3 DNA is TGTGCCAGCAGTGACCCGGCAGGGGCCAATTCACCCCTCCACTTT.

The chain combines TRBV6-2 or TRBV6-3 with TRBJ2-3; 14 nucleotides line up with TRBD2. This CDR3 comprises 15 residues. The junction had 3 bases not matched to a gene; V was cut back by 4 bases and J by 6 bases. From germline, CDR1 is MNHEY and CDR2 SVGEGT. The CDR3 DNA is TGTGCCAGCAGTTCCCGGACTAGCGGGAGGGATACGCAGTATTTT. The encoded protein is CASSSRTSGRDTQYF.

This chain links TRBV6-6 with TRBJ1-2; 8 bases agree with TRBD1. The J segment lost 9 bases and the V segment lost 6 bases, leaving 12 bases of the junction unmatched. Germline V lookup: CDR1 MNHNY, CDR2 SVGAGI (reference sequence). The CDR3 has 14 residues. The CDR3 spells CASSGTGGGESYTF. The CDR3 DNA reads TGTGCCAGCAGCGGGACAGGTGGAGGGGAGAGCTACACCTTC.

The chain has TRBV30 and TRBJ1-4; no definite D call. The CDR3 contains 12 residues. Germline loops: CDR1 GTSNPN, CDR2 SVGIG (reference sequence). Trimming pared 2 bases from V and 7 bases from J, leaving 8 bases between. CDR3 bases: TGTGCCTGGAGTCCGGGGAGTGAAAAACTGTTTTTT. It codes for CAWSPGSEKLFF. Full variable domain (rest looked up from reference TRBV30 and TRBJ1-4): SQTIHQWPATLVQPVGSPLSLECTVEGTSNPNLYWYRQAAGRGLQLLFYSVGIGQISSEVPQNLSASRPQDRQFILSSKKLLLSDSGFYLCAWSPGSEKLFFGSGTQLSVL.